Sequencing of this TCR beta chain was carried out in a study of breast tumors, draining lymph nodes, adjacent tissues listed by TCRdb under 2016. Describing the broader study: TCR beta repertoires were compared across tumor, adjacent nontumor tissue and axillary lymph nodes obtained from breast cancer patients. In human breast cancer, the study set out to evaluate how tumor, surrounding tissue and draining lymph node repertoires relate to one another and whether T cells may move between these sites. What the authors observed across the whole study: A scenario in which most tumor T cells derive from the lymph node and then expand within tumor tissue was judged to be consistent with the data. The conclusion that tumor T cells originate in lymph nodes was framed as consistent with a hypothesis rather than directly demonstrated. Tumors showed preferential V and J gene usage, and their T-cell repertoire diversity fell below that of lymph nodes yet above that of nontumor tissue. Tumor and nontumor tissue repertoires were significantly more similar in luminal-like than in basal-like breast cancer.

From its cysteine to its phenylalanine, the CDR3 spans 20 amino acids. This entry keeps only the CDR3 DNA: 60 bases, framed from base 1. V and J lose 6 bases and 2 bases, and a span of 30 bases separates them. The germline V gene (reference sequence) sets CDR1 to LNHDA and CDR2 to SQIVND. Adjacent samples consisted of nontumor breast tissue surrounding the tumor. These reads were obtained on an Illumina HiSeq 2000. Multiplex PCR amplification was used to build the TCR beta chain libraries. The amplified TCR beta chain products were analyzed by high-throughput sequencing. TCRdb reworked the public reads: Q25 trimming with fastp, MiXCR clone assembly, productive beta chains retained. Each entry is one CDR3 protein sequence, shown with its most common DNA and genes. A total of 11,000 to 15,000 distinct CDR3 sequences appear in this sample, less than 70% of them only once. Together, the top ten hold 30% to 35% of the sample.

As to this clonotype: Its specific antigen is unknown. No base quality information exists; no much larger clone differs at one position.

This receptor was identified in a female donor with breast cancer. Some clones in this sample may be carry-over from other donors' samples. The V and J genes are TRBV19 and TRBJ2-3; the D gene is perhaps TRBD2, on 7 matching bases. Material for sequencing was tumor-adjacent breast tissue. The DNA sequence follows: TGTGCCAGTAGCCCGGACAGCCTGGGAGGGGATGAGCAGTACACAGATACGCAGTATTTT. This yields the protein CASSPDSLGGDEQYTDTQYF.